This T cell receptor beta chain is drawn from a study of T cell responses to AZD1222 COVID-19 vaccine (dated by TCRdb to 2020 to 2022). At the level of the whole study: A total of 233 trial participants underwent TCR sequencing, of whom about 210 received two doses of AZD1222 and about 25 received two doses of the MenACWY control vaccine. Trial participants were enrolled by age into subgroups of 18-55, 56-69 and 70-plus years, and about 150, 27 and 61 TCR-sequenced participants, respectively, were included in these subgroups. On the study overall, not on this receptor specifically: CD4 TCRs associated with the vaccine covered the entire spike protein, and the dominant responses were in regions 160-218 and 743-854. Epitopes outside the regions mutated in the B.1.351 and B.1.1.7 variants were reportedly recognized by nearly half of the unique spike-specific TCRs. Participants were mostly white British and included more females than males, and it was suggested by the authors that clonal diversity may have been underestimated. In the small 56-69-year group, the increase in depth fell short of significance, most likely because of low power. Only 5 to 7 AZD1222 recipients were SARS-CoV-2 seropositive at baseline, limiting conclusions about previously exposed vaccinees. A significant rise in spike-specific TCR breadth and depth was observed after two AZD1222 doses relative to day 0 and relative to MenACWY recipients. Because no day 14 peak-response samples were available, the repertoires could be characterized only after the peak T cell response.

This specimen's time point label, interpreted: about 28 days (+/-7) after the second vaccine dose. AZD1222 recipients with second doses at about 4 weeks or about 12 weeks were pooled, because spike-specific TCR depth and breadth did not differ between schedules. The vaccinee samples were drawn from two UK trials, COV001 and COV002, one of which was a single-blind randomized controlled phase 2/3 trial testing AZD1222 (ChAdOx1 nCoV-19) in healthy adults. For TCRbeta chain sequencing, PBMC samples were collected from trial participants at day 0 and at day 28 after the second dose. For CDR1 and CDR2, the germline V gene (reference sequence) lists LNHNV and YYDKDF. The CDR3 covers 13 residues, taking in both the cysteine and the phenylalanine. The retained sequence is limited to the CDR3, 39 bases, with the frame set at the first base. The trim is 0 bases for V and 7 bases for J, with a gap of 4 bases between the germline ends.

The CDR3 regions of human TCRbeta chains were subjected to immunosequencing. The authors processed their data as follows. TCRs in the repertoires were compared against a reference library of SARS-CoV-2-specific TCRs that had been generated with the MIRA antigen-specificity platform. Breadth was defined as the fraction of unique TCRs that were SARS-CoV-2-associated. Depth was defined as the fraction of total T cells that were SARS-CoV-2-associated. Each spike-specific TCR was assigned to its reactive spike region and to a CD4 or CD8 class using the MIRA data. Log10-transformed breadth and depth values were compared by one-way ANOVA with Sidak's multiple comparisons tests. This immuneACCESS table, as held by TCRdb, lists in-frame sequences with V and J called but not all clones. Of the missing ones, under half trace to an unresolved V gene in checked studies; the others have no known cause. The V and J calls and the clone size are those of that table, but D and trimming were determined from the DNA. This sample comprises fewer than 120,000 clones, 85% to 90% of them detected only once. The top ten clonotypes cover roughly 14% of the sample.

On this clone: Its binding antigen is unknown. No much larger clone is present one base from it, and per-base qualities are unavailable.

The starting material was peripheral blood, obtained 28 days after the second AZD1222 dose. The TCR was taken from an adult who received the AZD1222 COVID-19 vaccine. Rearrangement joined TRBV15 to TRBJ1-6; no D segment can be confidently identified. The CDR3 amino acid sequence is: CATSRDSNSPLHF. The nucleotides read TGTGCCACCAGCAGAGACTCAAATTCACCCCTCCACTTT.